A selection of T cell receptor beta chains follows, all from one sample in a study of T cells in Graves' hyperthyroidism and ophthalmopathy. TCRdb reanalysed the multiplex PCR reads using MiXCR and keeps one entry per CDR3 protein. The sample yields fewer than 750,000 distinct CDR3 sequences, about half seen once. Sequencing input: peripheral blood or thyroid tissue (not recorded which). These TCRs come from a woman aged 18-35 years with Graves' hyperthyroidism. The CDR3 runs from the conserved cysteine through the conserved F or W. Fields, in order: J gene, clone size, V gene, D gene, CDR3 DNA, CDR3 protein. The D gene is left open where the match is weak. Clone size appears in some rows only: once, few, many, or a class for an expanded clone.

J: TRBJ1-2
size: few
V: TRBV27
D: TRBD1
DNA: TGTGCCAGCAGTGGGGAAATGACAGGGGGCTATGGCTACACCTTC
CDR3: CASSGEMTGGYGYTF

J: TRBJ2-1
size: -
V: TRBV12-3/TRBV12-4
D: TRBD1
DNA: TGTGCCAGCAGGCACAGGGGAAATGAGCAGTTCTTC
CDR3: CASRHRGNEQFF

J: TRBJ2-7
size: many
V: TRBV4-2
D: TRBD2
DNA: TGTGCCAGCAGCCCTTCCGGGACTAGCGGGAGGCGACACTCCTACGAGCAGTACTTC
CDR3: CASSPSGTSGRRHSYEQYF

J: TRBJ2-2
size: -
V: TRBV5-8
D: TRBD2
DNA: TGTGCCAGCAGCTTCGCCGGGACTAGCGGGAGTATGGGGGAGCTGTTTTTT
CDR3: CASSFAGTSGSMGELFF

J: TRBJ1-1
size: -
V: TRBV24-1
D: -
DNA: TGTGCCACCAGTGGAGCTGGGTCTGAAGCTTTCTTT
CDR3: CATSGAGSEAFF

J: TRBJ2-7
size: -
V: TRBV2
D: TRBD2
DNA: TGTGCCAGCAATCCCTCCGGAGGGACTAGCGGGAACTCCTACGAGCAGTACTTC
CDR3: CASNPSGGTSGNSYEQYF

J: TRBJ2-5
size: few
V: TRBV5-1
D: TRBD2
DNA: TGCGCCAGCAGCTTGGGTCTAGCGGGTAACTCAAGAGAGACCCAGTACTTC
CDR3: CASSLGLAGNSRETQYF

J: TRBJ2-3
size: many
V: TRBV24-1
D: -
DNA: TGTGCCACCGGCGGAGATGTGGGAGATACGCAGTATTTT
CDR3: CATGGDVGDTQYF

J: TRBJ2-5
size: many
V: TRBV3-1
D: -
DNA: TGTGCCAGCAGCCAAGGAACAGGCCTACAAGAGACCCAGTACTTC
CDR3: CASSQGTGLQETQYF

J: TRBJ2-2
size: -
V: TRBV7-2
D: -
DNA: TGTGCCAGCAGCTCGGGGGACCCCGGGGGGCAGCTGTTTTTT
CDR3: CASSSGDPGGQLFF

J: TRBJ1-2
size: many
V: TRBV4-1
D: TRBD1
DNA: TGCGCCAGCAGCCACCCCCCCCGGGACAGGGATCATGGCTACACCTTC
CDR3: CASSHPPRDRDHGYTF

J: TRBJ1-5
size: -
V: TRBV29-1
D: -
DNA: TGCAGCAGCCAACGGGGGGGGAATCAGCCCCAGCATTTT
CDR3: CSSQRGGNQPQHF

J: TRBJ1-3
size: few
V: TRBV27
D: -
DNA: TGTGCCAGCAGTTTATACGGGGTCTCTGGAAACACCATATATTTT
CDR3: CASSLYGVSGNTIYF

J: TRBJ1-2
size: many
V: TRBV3-1
D: -
DNA: TGTGCCAGCAGCCAAGGGACCTATGGCTACACCTTC
CDR3: CASSQGTYGYTF

J: TRBJ1-2
size: -
V: TRBV15
D: -
DNA: TGTGCCACCAGCATGCGGGGCCCTAACTATGGCTACACCTTC
CDR3: CATSMRGPNYGYTF

J: TRBJ2-2
size: -
V: TRBV7-9
D: TRBD2
DNA: TGTGCCAGCAGCGCCCGGACTAGCGGGAGTGGGGCCGGGGAGCTGTTTTTT
CDR3: CASSARTSGSGAGELFF

J: TRBJ2-7
size: once
V: TRBV7-2
D: -
DNA: TGTGCCAGCAGCTTAGGATGGGCTGGGAACGAGCAGTACTTC
CDR3: CASSLGWAGNEQYF

J: TRBJ2-7
size: many
V: TRBV11-2
D: -
DNA: TGTGCCAGCCAGGGCGGTCCGCTCTGGTACGAGCAGTACTTC
CDR3: CASQGGPLWYEQYF

J: TRBJ1-1
size: many
V: TRBV27
D: -
DNA: TGTGCCAGCAGTCCCACAGTAGCGACTGAAGCTTTCTTT
CDR3: CASSPTVATEAFF

J: TRBJ1-2
size: -
V: TRBV12-3/TRBV12-4
D: -
DNA: TGTGCCAGCAGTCCGGAGGTTGGGGACACTATGGGCTACACCTTC
CDR3: CASSPEVGDTMGYTF

J: TRBJ1-2
size: -
V: TRBV7-7
D: -
DNA: TGTGCCAGCAGCGTTGGAGACCCGGATAACTATGGCTACACCTTC
CDR3: CASSVGDPDNYGYTF

J: TRBJ1-5
size: many
V: TRBV14
D: -
DNA: TGTGCCAGCAGCCAACGGGACCACCCAAGCAATCAGCCCCAGCATTTT
CDR3: CASSQRDHPSNQPQHF

J: TRBJ2-7
size: -
V: TRBV7-3
D: -
DNA: TGTGCCAGCAACTTAGCCGGGATTGAATACGAGCAGTACTTC
CDR3: CASNLAGIEYEQYF

J: TRBJ2-2
size: -
V: TRBV7-9
D: -
DNA: TGTGCCAGCAGCCCCGATTTGGACCCAAAAGGACCGAACACCGGGGAGCTGTTTTTT
CDR3: CASSPDLDPKGPNTGELFF

J: TRBJ1-2
size: many
V: TRBV6-1
D: -
DNA: TGTGCCAGCAGTGAAGCAGGCCCCTGGGAGGGAGGCTACACCTTC
CDR3: CASSEAGPWEGGYTF

J: TRBJ1-2
size: many
V: TRBV5-6
D: TRBD1
DNA: TGTGCCAGCAGCTTCAGGGGACAGGAGTTTTTATATGGCTACACCTTC
CDR3: CASSFRGQEFLYGYTF

J: TRBJ2-5
size: -
V: TRBV20-1
D: TRBD1
DNA: TGCAGTGCTAGAGAGGACAGGGGTTCAGAGACCCAGTACTTC
CDR3: CSAREDRGSETQYF